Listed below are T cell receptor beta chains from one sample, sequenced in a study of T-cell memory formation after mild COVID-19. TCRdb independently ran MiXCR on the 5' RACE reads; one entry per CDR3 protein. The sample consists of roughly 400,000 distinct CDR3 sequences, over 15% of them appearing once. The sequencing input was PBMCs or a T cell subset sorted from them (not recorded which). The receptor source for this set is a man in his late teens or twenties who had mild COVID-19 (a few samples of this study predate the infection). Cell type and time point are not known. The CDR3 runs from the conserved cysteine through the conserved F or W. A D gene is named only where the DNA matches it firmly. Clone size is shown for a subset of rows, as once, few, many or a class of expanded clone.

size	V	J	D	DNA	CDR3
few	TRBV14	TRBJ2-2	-	TGTGCCAGCAGCCAAGCCCATGGAGGGGAGCTGTTTTTT	CASSQAHGGELFF
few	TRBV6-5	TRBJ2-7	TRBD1	TGTGCCAGCAGCCAAGACAGGGGGCGCGTTGGCGAGCAGTACTTC	CASSQDRGRVGEQYF
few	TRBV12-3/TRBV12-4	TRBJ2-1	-	TGTGCCAGCAGTTACAGGGTCCACGAGCAGTTCTTC	CASSYRVHEQFF
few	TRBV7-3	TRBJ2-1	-	TGTGCCAGCAGCTTATTAGGTAGAAATGAGCAGTTCTTC	CASSLLGRNEQFF
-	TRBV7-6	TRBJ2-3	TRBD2	TGTGCCAGCAGCTTATGGCGGGGGGGCCCCGATGGCACAGATACGCAGTATTTT	CASSLWRGGPDGTDTQYF
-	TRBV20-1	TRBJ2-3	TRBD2	TGCAGTGCTAGTGGGCTAGCGGGGGCCCCCACAGATACGCAGTATTTT	CSASGLAGAPTDTQYF
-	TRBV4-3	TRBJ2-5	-	TGCGCCAGCAGCCAAGCGGGGCTTGGCCAAGAGACCCAGTACTTC	CASSQAGLGQETQYF
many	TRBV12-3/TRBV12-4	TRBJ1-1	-	TGTGCCAGCAGTCGGACGGTTGAAGCTTTCTTT	CASSRTVEAFF
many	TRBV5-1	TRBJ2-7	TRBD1	TGCGCCAGCAGCTTGGGACAGGGGGTCTCCTACGAGCAGTACTTC	CASSLGQGVSYEQYF
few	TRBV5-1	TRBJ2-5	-	TGCGCCAGCAGCTTGGACTCTCCGGGATCAAAGGGGACCCAGTACTTC	CASSLDSPGSKGTQYF
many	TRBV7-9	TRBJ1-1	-	TGTGCCAGCAGCTTTTTAATGGAGGCTGAAGCTTTCTTT	CASSFLMEAEAFF
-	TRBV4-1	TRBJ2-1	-	TGCGCCAGCAGCCAAGTTGGAGGGACCGAGCAGTTCTTC	CASSQVGGTEQFF
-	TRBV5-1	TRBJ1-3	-	TGCGCCAGCAGCTCCCTTGGGGGAACTGGAAACACCATATATTTT	CASSSLGGTGNTIYF
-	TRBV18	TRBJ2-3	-	TGTGCCAGCGTCTGGCCCGAGGGGGATACGCAGTATTTT	CASVWPEGDTQYF
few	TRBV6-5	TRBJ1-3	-	TGTGCCAGCAGTTATGACAGATCTGGAAACACCATATATTTT	CASSYDRSGNTIYF
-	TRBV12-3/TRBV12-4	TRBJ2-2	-	TGTGCCAGCAGTTTCGGGGGCGCGAGTACCGGGGAGCTGTTTTTT	CASSFGGASTGELFF
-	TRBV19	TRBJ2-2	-	TGTGCCAGTAGTAAGTCAACGGGGCCGAACACCGGGGAGCTGTTTTTT	CASSKSTGPNTGELFF
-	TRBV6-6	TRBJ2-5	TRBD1	TGTGCCAGCAGTCGCCGGGACAGGGGGTTTCTAGAGACCCAGTACTTC	CASSRRDRGFLETQYF
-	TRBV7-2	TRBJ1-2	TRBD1	TGTGCCAGCAGCTTAGCCGGTGCGGGACAGAACTATGGCTACACCTTC	CASSLAGAGQNYGYTF
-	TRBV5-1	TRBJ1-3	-	TGCGCCAGCAGCTCCGGGACTGTCTCTGGAAACACCATATATTTT	CASSSGTVSGNTIYF
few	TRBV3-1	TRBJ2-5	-	TGTGCCAGCAGCCAAGGAGGGTTAGAGACCCAGTACTTC	CASSQGGLETQYF
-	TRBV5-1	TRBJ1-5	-	TGCGCCAGCAGCTTGGAGCCAGGGGGCAATCAGCCCCAGCATTTT	CASSLEPGGNQPQHF
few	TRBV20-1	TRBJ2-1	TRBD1	TGCAGTGCTAGAGATCCCCGCAGGGGGAATGAGCAGTTCTTC	CSARDPRRGNEQFF
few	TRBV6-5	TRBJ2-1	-	TGTGCCAGCAGTTTAGCTCTAGGGTACAATGAGCAGTTCTTC	CASSLALGYNEQFF
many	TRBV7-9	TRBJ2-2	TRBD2	TGTGCCAGCAGAACCGGGACTACCACCGGGGAGCTGTTTTTT	CASRTGTTTGELFF
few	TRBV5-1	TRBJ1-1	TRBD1	TGCGCCAGCAGCCGGGGACAGAGCGCGAACACTGAAGCTTTCTTT	CASSRGQSANTEAFF
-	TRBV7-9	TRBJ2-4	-	TGTGCCAGCAGCTTCTCCGGGACCAAGCGCGAAAACATTCAGTACTTC	CASSFSGTKRENIQYF
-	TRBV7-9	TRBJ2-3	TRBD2	TGTGCCAGCAGGGGGACTAGCGGGCGGGATACGCAGTATTTT	CASRGTSGRDTQYF
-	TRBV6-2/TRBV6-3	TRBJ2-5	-	TGTGCCAGCAGCAACCCAGTCGTGGTGACTGGGACCCAGTACTTC	CASSNPVVVTGTQYF
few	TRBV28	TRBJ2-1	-	TGTGCCAGCAGTGAACTCCGGGACCCTCCCAATGAGCAGTTCTTC	CASSELRDPPNEQFF
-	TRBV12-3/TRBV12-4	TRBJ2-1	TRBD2	TGTGCCAGCAGCCCGGGGGGGGCAAACAATGAGCAGTTCTTC	CASSPGGANNEQFF
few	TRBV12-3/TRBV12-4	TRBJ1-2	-	TGTGCCAGCAGTTTTCCTGGCAGGCTTCATGGCTACACCTTC	CASSFPGRLHGYTF